This T cell receptor (beta chain) came from a study of shared clonotypes between healthy human individuals. The germline CDR1 and CDR2 sequences are SNHLY and FYNNEI. The CDR3 totals 11 residues. Trimming at V came to 6 bases and at J to 10 bases, leaving 2 bases not matched to a gene. All the donors were Caucasian adults who lived in Nashville, Tennessee. Replicate PCRs run on unsorted PBMC used 300 ng DNA, which was 31,000 or so T cell genomes. Using ten immunoSEQ deep assay plates, investigators sequenced unsorted PBMC DNA. Sequenced by immunoSEQ multiplex PCR; TCRdb stores in-frame clones only, minus some. Here the sample spans some 500,000 clones, approximately 71% being singletons.

V gene TRBV2 combines with J gene TRBJ2-1; the match to TRBD1 covers 8 bases. The source is a woman aged 40 to 55 in good health. Some clones in this sample may be carry-over from other donors' samples. Sequencing was carried out using PBMCs. The CDR3 here is CASRGTGEQFF. CDR3 DNA sequence: TGTGCCAGCAGGGGGACAGGCGAGCAGTTCTTC.